The next 14 T cell receptor beta chains were all read from a single sample in a study of cytomegalovirus exposure and HLA in healthy donors. The PCR made use of 60 Vbeta and 13 Jbeta primers. Libraries were prepared by immunoSEQ multiplex PCR; TCRdb keeps only in-frame clonotypes and omits some of them. Among about 72,000 clones, 75% to 90% were seen once, and the ten largest hold 6.5% to 7%. Sequenced material: PBMCs. The receptors here all came from a human donor in good health.

The J gene is TRBJ2-1, the V gene TRBV5-5; 9 nucleotides agree with TRBD1. Germline CDR1 is SGHKS and CDR2 is YYEKEE (reference sequence). The trim removed 3 bases at V and 6 bases at J, leaving 10 bases unmatched. The CDR3 length is 16 residues. CDR3 nucleotides: TGTGCCAGCAGCTGGTGGGGACAGGGTGTAGTCAATGAGCAGTTCTTC. Amino acid sequence: CASSWWGQGVVNEQFF.

The gene calls are TRBV27 and TRBJ2-7; D possibly corresponds to TRBD1 (5 bases). V gave up 6 bases and J gave up 3 bases, with 18 bases separating them. This CDR3 comprises 15 residues. Looked up from germline, CDR1 is MNHEY and CDR2 is SMNVEV (reference sequence). CDR3 in amino acids: CASSPRGHGFYEQYF. CDR3 coding DNA: TGTGCCAGCAGCCCAAGGGGTCATGGTTTCTACGAGCAGTACTTC.

The chain employs TRBV7-6 and TRBJ2-2; weak D call: TRBD1 (6 bases). Between the trimmed V and J ends, which lost 5 bases and 6 bases, there was a span of 10 bases. CDR3 length: 13 amino acids. The V gene's germline CDR1 is SGHVS and CDR2 FNYEAQ. The CDR3 DNA reads as TGTGCCAGCAGCGCAGGGGTTCCCGGGGAGCTGTTTTTT. It encodes CASSAGVPGELFF.

The chain uses TRBV25-1 and TRBJ2-5; tentatively, D is TRBD1 (7 bases). The CDR3 sequence is 14 residues long. Trimming took 6 bases from V and 7 from J, leaving 18 bases between them. Germline lookup yields CDR1 MGHDK and CDR2 SYGVNS. CDR3 in DNA: TGTGCCAGCAGATCCCAGGGGGGCCTGGGGACCCAGTACTTC. Its translation is CASRSQGGLGTQYF.

The chain links TRBV5-6 to TRBJ1-1; tentative D call: TRBD1 (6 bases). The germline V and J ends were trimmed by 6 bases and 6 bases, with 15 bases remaining between them. The CDR3 runs 13 residues. Germline V lookup: CDR1 SGHDT, CDR2 YYEEEE. The CDR3 here is CASTIIGGAEAFF. The DNA for the CDR3 is TGTGCCAGCACCATCATAGGGGGGGCTGAAGCTTTCTTT.

V usage is TRBV19 and J usage is TRBJ2-1, with 7 bases that match TRBD2. J gave up 2 bases and V 6 bases, and 13 bases lay outside the gene matches. Germline-derived CDR1 and CDR2 are LNHDA and SQIVND (reference sequence). The CDR3 length is 17 residues. The CDR3 bases are TGTGCCAGTAGCCCGGACCGACTAGCAAATCCCTACAATGAGCAGTTCTTC. Residues: CASSPDRLANPYNEQFF. Supplemented by reference TRBV19 and TRBJ2-1, the full variable domain reads DGGITQSPKYLFRKEGQNVTLSCEQNLNHDAMYWYRQDPGQGLRLIYYSQIVNDFQKGDIAEGYSVSREKKESFPLTVTSAQKNPTAFYLCASSPDRLANPYNEQFFGPGTRLTVL.

This clone was observed a handful of times. This rearrangement joins TRBV7-3 to TRBJ2-2; tentative D call: TRBD2 (7 bases). The CDR3 runs 16 residues. Germline V lookup: CDR1 SGHTA, CDR2 FQGTGA. Deletions cut 0 bases from V and 2 bases from J, with 10 bases between. The CDR3 bases are TGTGCCAGCAGCTTAACGGGGGGGCCAAACACCGGGGAGCTGTTTTTT. As protein: CASSLTGGPNTGELFF.

This clone has only a few counts. This chain connects TRBV5-1 to TRBJ1-1, with D possibly TRBD1 on 6 matching bases. Germline assignment: CDR1 SGHRS and CDR2 YFSETQ. The CDR3 sequence is 14 residues long. Trimming removed 3 bases from V and 7 bases from J, with 16 bases in between. The CDR3: CASSWAGDDDEAFF. The CDR3 DNA reads as TGCGCCAGCAGCTGGGCAGGGGACGATGATGAAGCTTTCTTT.

The gene calls are TRBV9 and TRBJ2-2, with TRBD2 matching 11 bases. The germline gives CDR1 SGDLS, CDR2 YYNGEE. The CDR3 consists of 15 residues. V was clipped by 4 bases and J by 5 bases; unmatched bases: 4. The CDR3 nucleotides are TGTGCCAGCAGCTTGACTAGCGGGGAAACCGGGGAGCTGTTTTTT. Protein sequence: CASSLTSGETGELFF.

This chain joins TRBV19 and TRBJ1-2; D is undetermined. Germline V gene sequence: CDR1 LNHDA, CDR2 SQIVND (reference sequence). V was shortened by 8 bases and J by 2 bases, with 9 bases between the two germline ends. This CDR3 is 12 amino acids long. CDR3 region: CASQMINYGYTF. The CDR3 nucleotides read TGTGCCAGTCAGATGATAAACTATGGCTACACCTTC.

This clone was recorded once. The V gene is TRBV28, the J gene TRBJ2-3; D perhaps matches TRBD2 (7 bases). V lost 8 bases and J lost 5, with 14 bases in between. The CDR3 sequence is 13 residues long. The germline gives CDR1 MDHEN, CDR2 SYDVKM. The CDR3 DNA reads as TGTGCCAGCGGGGGGGGCGGAGAAGATACGCAGTATTTT. This translates into CASGGGGEDTQYF.

The rearrangement joins TRBV7-9 to TRBJ2-7; TRBD2 might be the D (5 bases). V shed 5 bases and J shed 2 bases, with 16 bases lying between them. CDR1 SEHNR and CDR2 FQNEAQ come from the germline V gene (reference sequence). The CDR3 loop spans 15 amino acids. For the CDR3, the DNA is TGTGCCAGCAGCCCCTCATTACAGAGGGCCTACGAGCAGTACTTC. Amino acid sequence: CASSPSLQRAYEQYF.

The rearrangement joins TRBV29-1 to TRBJ1-1, with a weak D call TRBD1 (5 bases). Germline loops: CDR1 SQVTM, CDR2 ANQGSEA. There are 13 residues in the CDR3. V lost 5 bases and J 4 bases, leaving 14 bases between the germline ends. CDR3 loop: CSVQRGSATEAFF. CDR3 DNA: TGCAGCGTTCAGCGGGGGTCGGCCACTGAAGCTTTCTTT. Drawing the rest from reference TRBV29-1 and TRBJ1-1, the complete variable domain is SAVISQKPSRDICQRGTSLTIQCQVDSQVTMMFWYRQQPGQSLTLIATANQGSEATYESGFVIDKFPISRPNLTFSTLTVSNMSPEDSSIYLCSVQRGSATEAFFGQGTRLTVV.

The chain links TRBV6-5 to TRBJ2-1, with 14 bases aligning to TRBD2. This CDR3 spans 14 amino acids. Germline CDR1 MNHEY, CDR2 SVGAGI. V was pared by 6 bases and J by 6 bases, with 1 base of the junction left unmatched. CDR3 nucleotide sequence: TGTGCCAGCAGCGGACTAGCGGGGGGCAATGAGCAGTTCTTC. This translates into CASSGLAGGNEQFF.